Following are 21 T cell receptor beta chains from one sample sequenced in a study of blood T cell repertoires in COVID-19. Repertoires were generated with immunoSEQ multiplex PCR, while TCRdb's copy carries only in-frame clones and drops some. The sample lists 53,000 or so clones, more than 85% occurring once. Sample: peripheral blood. These receptors all stem from a human donor in a cohort sampled during active COVID-19.

The rearrangement uses TRBV19 and TRBJ1-5, with D possibly TRBD1 on 6 matching bases. Looked up from germline, CDR1 is LNHDA and CDR2 is SQIVND (reference sequence). CDR3 length equals 14 residues. The V gene lost 9 bases and the J gene lost 1 base, with 13 bases spanning the gap. The CDR3 sequence: CASLGGSSNQPQHF. The CDR3 nucleotides are TGTGCCAGCCTAGGGGGTTCAAGCAATCAGCCCCAGCATTTT.

This sequence joins TRBV4-3 and TRBJ2-3, with TRBD2 identical over 7 bases. Losses at the gene ends were 1 base for V and 4 bases for J; bases not matched to a gene: 11. This CDR3 has 17 amino acids. The germline CDR1 and CDR2 sequences are LGHNA and YSLEER. In DNA, the CDR3 is TGCGCCAGCAGCCAAGGTCTGGGGGGGGTTGGGGCAGATACGCAGTATTTT. Translating gives CASSQGLGGVGADTQYF.

The chain carries TRBV6-5 and TRBJ1-6, with D perhaps TRBD1 (5 bases). The CDR3 consists of 16 residues. Trimming pared 2 bases from V and 7 bases from J, leaving 15 bases between. Germline lookup yields CDR1 MNHEY and CDR2 SVGAGI. For the CDR3, the DNA is TGTGCCAGCAGTTACGGGGCAGGGAAATGGAATTCACCCCTCCACTTT. Residues: CASSYGAGKWNSPLHF.

The chain joins TRBV10-2 to TRBJ1-6; D possibly corresponds to TRBD1 (5 bases). The germline gives CDR1 WSHSY, CDR2 SAAADI. V shed 1 base and J shed 0 bases, with 10 bases lying between them. CDR3 length equals 17 residues. The CDR3 here is CASSEFRGTSYNSPLHF. The CDR3, as DNA: TGCGCCAGCAGTGAGTTTAGGGGCACCTCCTATAATTCACCCCTCCACTTT.

The rearrangement uses TRBV5-6 and TRBJ1-5; D gene uncertain. Germline V gives CDR1 SGHDT, CDR2 YYEEEE. V lost 1 base and J 0 bases, leaving 5 bases between the germline ends. This CDR3 spans 14 amino acids. The CDR3 coding sequence is TGTGCCAGCAGCTTGTGGCATAGCAATCAGCCCCAGCATTTT. This translates into CASSLWHSNQPQHF.

The rearrangement links TRBV7-8 to TRBJ2-3, with 10 bases aligning to TRBD2. CDR3 length equals 16 residues. Trimming at V came to 4 bases and at J to 3 bases, leaving 7 bases not matched to a gene. Germline V gene sequence: CDR1 SGHVS, CDR2 FQNEAQ. CDR3: CASSYPPSGGTDTQYF. The CDR3 region has the DNA TGTGCCAGCAGCTACCCACCTAGCGGGGGTACAGATACGCAGTATTTT.

The chain joins TRBV6-2 or TRBV6-3 to TRBJ1-5; D is perhaps TRBD1 (6 bases). The V gene's germline CDR1 is MNHEY and CDR2 SVGEGT. The CDR3 loop spans 12 amino acids. Trimming cost V 5 bases and J 10 bases, with 12 bases left between them. Here the CDR3 DNA reads TGTGCCAGCAGTGCCAGGGGTACCCCCCAGCATTTT. Translating gives CASSARGTPQHF.

This clone appeared a few times. J is TRBJ1-2 and V is TRBV19; D perhaps matches TRBD1 (5 bases). The CDR3 extends over 13 amino acids. V gave up 4 bases and J gave up 10 bases, with 16 bases separating them. Germline assignment: CDR1 LNHDA and CDR2 SQIVND (reference sequence). In nucleotides, the CDR3 is TGTGCCAGTAGTAGTCGGCCCCTGGGGCTCTACACCTTC. Translating it yields CASSSRPLGLYTF.

The rearrangement uses TRBV4-1 and TRBJ1-2, with D tentatively TRBD1 (5 bases). CDR1 is MGHRA, CDR2 YSYEKL, per germline. Trimming shortened V by 1 base and J by 8 bases, and 17 bases separated the two germline ends. The CDR3 spans 15 residues. Written as DNA, the CDR3 is TGCGCCAGCAGCCAAGCCCCGACCTCGGGGGGAGGCTACACCTTC. This gives the protein CASSQAPTSGGGYTF.

The chain combines TRBV2 with TRBJ2-1, with 8 positions matching TRBD1. Losses at the gene ends were 5 bases for V and 5 bases for J; bases not matched to a gene: 5. Germline V CDR1 and CDR2: SNHLY, FYNNEI. CDR3 length equals 14 residues. The CDR3 DNA reads as TGTGCCAGCAGTTCCGACAGGGGCCACAATGAGCAGTTCTTC. Amino acids: CASSSDRGHNEQFF.

This clone appeared once. The V and J genes are TRBV12-3 or TRBV12-4 and TRBJ2-7; no clear D. There are 13 residues in the CDR3. V was trimmed by 4 bases and J by 5 bases, leaving 12 bases between them. CDR3 DNA: TGTGCCAGCAGTTCACTCCACTTGGACGAGCAGTACTTC. Protein: CASSSLHLDEQYF.

This clone was detected only once. Sequence at one end of the junction differs from germline and may be a read error. V is TRBV7-7 and J is TRBJ2-3; 11 bases are shared with TRBD2. This CDR3 has 15 amino acids. The germline V gene encodes CDR1 SSHAT and CDR2 FNYEAQ (reference sequence). The CDR3 DNA follows: TGTGCTAGCAGCGAGGGACTAGCGGCCACAGATACGCAGTATTTT. Amino acids: CASSEGLAATDTQYF.

The genes are TRBV7-9 and TRBJ2-3, with 7 bases fitting TRBD1. Germline-derived CDR1 and CDR2 are SEHNR and FQNEAQ (reference sequence). V lost 3 bases and J lost 6; bases outside the gene matches: 9. This CDR3 contains 15 residues. The CDR3 reads CASSFSEQGIDTQYF. The CDR3 region has the DNA TGTGCCAGCAGCTTTTCCGAACAGGGGATCGATACGCAGTATTTT. Full variable domain (missing parts from reference TRBV7-9 and TRBJ2-3): DTGVSQNPRHKITKRGQNVTFRCDPISEHNRLYWYRQTLGQGPEFLTYFQNEAQLEKSRLLSDRFSAERPKGSFSTLEIQRTEQGDSAMYLCASSFSEQGIDTQYFGPGTRLTVL.

The J gene is TRBJ1-5, the V gene TRBV2, with 7 nucleotides matching TRBD1. The CDR3 contains 16 residues. After removal of 3 bases from V and 7 bases from J, the junction contained 12 bases not matched to a gene. CDR1 and CDR2 (germline): SNHLY, FYNNEI. The CDR3 loop is CASSEYAGGNGQPQHF. CDR3 nucleotide sequence: TGTGCCAGCAGTGAGTATGCAGGGGGTAATGGACAGCCCCAGCATTTT. The complete variable domain, with remaining parts taken from reference TRBV2 and TRBJ1-5, reads EPEVTQTPSHQVTQMGQEVILRCVPISNHLYFYWYRQILGQKVEFLVSFYNNEISEKSEIFDDQFSVERPDGSNFTLKIRSTKLEDSAMYFCASSEYAGGNGQPQHFGDGTRLSIL.

The V and J genes are TRBV5-8 and TRBJ1-5, with 7 nucleotides matching TRBD1. The CDR3 has 16 amino acids. V shed 1 base and J 7 bases; nucleotides not matched to a gene: 11. Looked up from germline, CDR1 is SGHTS and CDR2 is YDEGEE. In nucleotides, the CDR3 is TGTGCCAGCAGCTTGTCCTTTTTGACAGGGAAGCAGCCCCAGCATTTT. Protein: CASSLSFLTGKQPQHF.

The rearrangement links TRBV30 to TRBJ2-3, with D possibly matching TRBD1 (7 bases). V lost 2 bases and J 0 bases, leaving 24 bases between the germline ends. The CDR3 covers 19 residues. CDR1 and CDR2 (germline): GTSNPN, SVGIG (reference sequence). CDR3 bases: TGTGCCTGGAGTCCAAGGGGGGACAGTAGTGTCTCTAGCACAGATACGCAGTATTTT. It translates to CAWSPRGDSSVSSTDTQYF.

This clone appeared once. This chain links TRBV18 with TRBJ1-1; 9 bases map to TRBD1. Trimming cost V 4 bases and J 5 bases; bases outside gene matches: 8. The length of the CDR3 is 15 residues. Per germline, CDR1 KGHSH and CDR2 LQKENI. CDR3 amino acids: CASSLLPGTGTEAFF. CDR3 DNA: TGTGCCAGCTCACTACTACCCGGGACAGGGACTGAAGCTTTCTTT.

This chain links TRBV2 with TRBJ1-2; D uncertain. Germline V gene lookup returns CDR1 SNHLY and CDR2 FYNNEI. This CDR3 contains 13 residues. V was pared by 7 bases and J by 3 bases, with 12 bases between. The CDR3 DNA is TGTGCCAGCAATTGGGCGGGCGACTATGGCTACACCTTC. Translation: CASNWAGDYGYTF.

The chain couples TRBV9 to TRBJ2-1; TRBD2 matches at 12 bases. This CDR3 comprises 15 residues. V was clipped by 0 bases and J by 9 bases; unmatched bases: 4. Germline values: CDR1 SGDLS, CDR2 YYNGEE. This CDR3 reads CASSVGLAGGFEQFF. The DNA of the CDR3 is TGTGCCAGCAGCGTAGGGCTAGCGGGGGGGTTTGAGCAGTTCTTC. Variable domain in full (rest from reference TRBV9 and TRBJ2-1): DSGVTQTPKHLITATGQRVTLRCSPRSGDLSVYWYQQSLDQGLQFLIQYYNGEERAKGNILERFSAQQFPDLHSELNLSSLELGDSALYFCASSVGLAGGFEQFFGPGTRLTVL.

The chain links TRBV27 to TRBJ1-1, with D tentatively TRBD1 (5 bases). CDR1 is MNHEY, CDR2 SMNVEV, per germline (reference sequence). The V end lost 5 bases, the J end lost 4 bases, and 11 bases lay between the germline ends. There are 13 residues in the CDR3. DNA for the CDR3: TGTGCCAGCAGTCCGGGCACAGGCACTGAAGCTTTCTTT. This sequence encodes CASSPGTGTEAFF.

V is TRBV7-2 and J is TRBJ2-4; possible D gene TRBD1, 5 bases. Trimming removed 2 bases from V and 6 bases from J, with 11 bases in between. The CDR3 is 14 amino acids. CDR1 and CDR2 (germline): SGHTA, FQGNSA. DNA for the CDR3: TGTGCCAGCAGCTTAAGCTCTCAGGGAAACATTCAGTACTTC. This translates into CASSLSSQGNIQYF.